This T cell receptor beta chain was profiled in a study of blood T cells in healthy people across ages (dated by TCRdb to 2015 to 2017). In the study overall: In model experiments, roughly one uniquely barcoded TCR beta cDNA molecule per two T cells was captured by template switching. The donors were divided into four age groups: young (average approximately 17 years), middle-aged (about 41), aged (approximately 62) and long-lived (around 87). To track age-related changes in TCR beta repertoire diversity, the study relied on deep sequencing normalized with unique cDNA molecular identifiers. The study analyzed two additional independent replicas of 1 million unique cDNA reads from the same blood draw for two donors, one aged 18 to 29 and one aged 80 or older.

What the authors observed across the whole study: Since profiling was done on bulk unsorted PBMCs, naive and antigen-experienced compartments could not be conclusively compared. The percentage of naive T cells measured by flow cytometry correlated strongly with observed TCR beta diversity. Observed TCR beta diversity per million T cells fell roughly linearly with age, and a significant reduction was already apparent by age around 40. Compared with the aged group, the long-lived group had more naive CD4+ T cells, fewer expanded clones and increased TCR diversity, a pattern suggesting age selection. Because the CMV infection status of the donors was unknown, age-related changes in expanded clonotypes may potentially have been confounded. Total diversity estimates from one million sequenced T cells were considered lower bounds and underestimates.

Libraries were prepared through 5' RACE. Instrument used: Illumina HiSeq 2500. A second roughly 6 to 11 cycle PCR used a sample-barcoded 5' primer and a J-beta primer mix. Each TCR beta cDNA molecule received a unique molecular identifier from a template-switch 5' adaptor carrying 12 random nucleotides. Each sample yielded at least 3 million CDR3-containing paired-end reads. First-strand cDNA was synthesized from all RNA with the Mint cDNA synthesis kit, primed by a TRBC-specific oligonucleotide. Following uracil-DNA glycosylase treatment, all cDNA underwent a first 18-cycle PCR with the universal primers M1SS and BC2_uni_R. Concerning the study's data processing: For normalization, 1 million high-quality reads, each with a distinct molecular identifier, were randomly selected from each sample. Instead of being binned into consensus sequences, reads with shared molecular identifiers were discarded. MiTCR, run with a Q25 quality threshold and the strictest error-elimination algorithm, handled CDR3 identification, clonotype clustering and error correction. A nonparametric unseen species model using Euler transformation provided a lower-bound estimate of total TCR beta diversity. TCRdb trimmed the raw reads at Q25, called clones with MiXCR and kept productive beta chains. One record per CDR3 amino acid sequence lists the most common genes and DNA. TCRdb, rather than the study authors, made the V and J calls. The sample profile shows about 720,000 distinct CDR3 sequences; approximately 25% of them were found once. The ten top clones hold under 4.5% of the sample.

The CDR1 and CDR2 encoded by the germline V gene are SGHTA and FQGTGA. The CDR3 numbers 15 residues from cysteine through phenylalanine. The kept DNA is CDR3 alone, 45 bases in frame from the first base. The junction shows trimming of 4 bases on V and 6 bases on J, and the gene matches do not reach 9 bases of it. This clonotype was seen more than once but under ten times. What antigen it recognizes has not been identified. Base qualities are missing; no much larger clone stands one base away. Systemically healthy Caucasian individuals from Russia, around 39 in total and aged roughly 6 to 100 years, were included as donors. Each donor gave around 9.9 milliliters of peripheral blood, collected into EDTA-treated Vacutainer tubes. Ficoll-Paque density-gradient centrifugation was used to isolate PBMCs, with at least 7 million obtained per sample. Trizol reagent was used to extract total RNA from PBMCs, with at least 6 micrograms per sample. The percentages of naive CD45RAhigh/CD27high T cells were determined by flow cytometry on a PBMC aliquot from every donor.

In addition, the sample was reused for a study of T cells of mothers and their children. Per that second paper: The donors were nine systemically healthy Caucasian individuals, made up of three mothers and their six children. cDNA synthesis used all of the extracted RNA, with around 1.6 ug of RNA in each 15 ul reaction. In the second PCR, the M1S primer introduced both the sample barcodes and 2-4 random nucleotides. More than 9 million TCR beta CDR3 reads were obtained from each mother, and about 3 million reads were obtained from each child. Thymic selection shapes the output of TCR recombination in a similar way in related and unrelated pairs, and inherited differences have a minor effect. Normalized repertoire overlap in related mother-child pairs was always slightly higher than in unrelated mother-child pairs, but the difference was never significant. With a sensitivity of around 97 clones per million clonotypes, no persistent microchimeric T cell clones were detected. In the study, deep NGS was used to compare the TCR beta repertoires of mothers and children, and features distinguishing related mother-child pairs from unrelated individuals were sought. On average, the children were roughly 10 +/- 4 years old, while the mothers were around 42 +/- 4 years old. After adapter ligation was performed with NEBNext reagents, the libraries were sequenced on an Illumina HiSeq 2000 with 100+100 nt paired-end reads. Mother and child libraries were prepared a month apart and sequenced in separate runs to prevent cross-contamination. Between about 500,000 and 2,300,000 distinct TCR beta clonotypes were identified per donor. Naive TCR beta clonotypes were estimated from low-frequency clonotypes matched to each donor's FACS-determined naive share, without sorting.

Sequenced material: blood. The sequence is built from TRBV7-3 and TRBJ2-1, with TRBD1 identical over 7 junction bases. This sequence originates from a boy between 10 and 17 years old in good health. The CDR3 reads as follows: CASSSGTVLSNEQFF. The nucleotide sequence is TGTGCCAGCAGCTCAGGGACAGTGCTATCCAATGAGCAGTTCTTC.